This T cell receptor (beta chain) stems from a study of cytomegalovirus exposure and HLA in healthy donors. Study-level results: Listed as cytomegalovirus-associated were 150 or so TCR beta chains. Indistinguishable V segments such as TRBV6-2 and TRBV6-3 were excluded. HLA allele associations emerged for about 18,000 TCR beta sequences in a later analysis, at 0.05 false discovery rate.

The PCR contained 60 Vbeta and 13 Jbeta primers. The repertoire was sequenced with immunoSEQ multiplex PCR; TCRdb's copy has only in-frame clones and lacks some. The sample lists roughly 160,000 clones; approximately 80% were seen once. Worth noting for this clone: Its antigen is still unknown.

CDR1 and CDR2 from the germline V gene are LGHNT and FRNRAP. The CDR3 loop spans 16 amino acids. Trimming cost V 4 bases and J 3 bases; bases outside gene matches: 6. The specimen was PBMCs. This chain links TRBV12-5 with TRBJ2-3; the match to TRBD2 covers 11 bases. This TCR derives from a male donor in good health and CMV-seronegative. The CDR3 bases are TGTGCTAGTGGTTACCTAGCGGGGGGCTGGACAGATACGCAGTATTTT. It specifies CASGYLAGGWTDTQYF.